The rows below give T cell receptor beta chains drawn from one sample of a study of beta chain features in type 1 diabetes. Measured with immunoSEQ multiplex PCR; TCRdb has only the in-frame clones, and not every one. The table has 550,000 to 850,000 clones, 13% seen once. The sample taken for sequencing was naive CD4+ T cells from blood. The receptors derive from a man younger than 35 with type 1 diabetes. CDR3s include the opening cysteine and the closing phenylalanine or tryptophan. The order of the fields is J gene, V gene, clone size, D gene, CDR3 protein, CDR3 DNA. D genes are given only for firm matches. Size tells how often a clone was seen (once, few, many) or the class of an expanded clone, and some rows leave it out.

j_gene: TRBJ1-1; v_gene: TRBV11-1; abundance: few; d_gene: TRBD1; CDR3aa: CASNEQGARTEAFF; CDR3nt: TGTGCCAGCAACGAACAGGGGGCGAGGACTGAAGCTTTCTTT
j_gene: TRBJ1-1; v_gene: TRBV30; abundance: NA; d_gene: NA; CDR3aa: CAWSLEVTEAFF; CDR3nt: TGTGCCTGGAGCTTGGAGGTAACTGAAGCTTTCTTT
j_gene: TRBJ1-2; v_gene: TRBV18; abundance: NA; d_gene: TRBD1; CDR3aa: CASSRTGDSGYTF; CDR3nt: TGTGCCAGCTCACGCACAGGGGACTCTGGCTACACCTTC
j_gene: TRBJ1-2; v_gene: TRBV6-5; abundance: NA; d_gene: NA; CDR3aa: CASKTRPNYGYTF; CDR3nt: TGTGCCAGCAAGACCAGGCCCAACTATGGCTACACCTTC
j_gene: TRBJ2-1; v_gene: TRBV6-5; abundance: NA; d_gene: NA; CDR3aa: CASSYSTGPGSEQFF; CDR3nt: TGTGCCAGCAGTTACTCGACAGGGCCCGGGAGCGAGCAGTTCTTC
j_gene: TRBJ2-1; v_gene: TRBV5-1; abundance: few; d_gene: NA; CDR3aa: CASSPSEGAGYNEQFF; CDR3nt: TGCGCCAGCAGCCCGTCTGAGGGCGCGGGATACAATGAGCAGTTCTTC
j_gene: TRBJ1-1; v_gene: TRBV7-8; abundance: NA; d_gene: TRBD1; CDR3aa: CASSFLTGASEAFF; CDR3nt: TGTGCCAGCAGCTTTCTAACAGGGGCCTCTGAAGCTTTCTTT
j_gene: TRBJ1-2; v_gene: TRBV7-2; abundance: few; d_gene: TRBD1; CDR3aa: CASSLVGTGGYGYTF; CDR3nt: TGTGCCAGCAGCTTAGTGGGGACAGGGGGCTATGGCTACACCTTC
j_gene: TRBJ1-2; v_gene: TRBV27; abundance: NA; d_gene: NA; CDR3aa: CASSLWAGNGYTF; CDR3nt: TGTGCCAGCAGTTTATGGGCAGGGAATGGCTACACCTTC
j_gene: TRBJ1-1; v_gene: TRBV29-1; abundance: few; d_gene: NA; CDR3aa: CSVDRGNTEAFF; CDR3nt: TGCAGCGTCGACCGTGGGAACACTGAAGCTTTCTTT
j_gene: TRBJ2-5; v_gene: TRBV6-5; abundance: few; d_gene: NA; CDR3aa: CASRLTGLPGETQYF; CDR3nt: TGTGCCAGCAGGCTGACAGGCCTCCCCGGGGAGACCCAGTACTTC
j_gene: TRBJ2-3; v_gene: TRBV30; abundance: NA; d_gene: TRBD2; CDR3aa: CAWSLTRTSGTTDTQYF; CDR3nt: TGTGCCTGGAGTCTCACCCGGACTAGCGGGACCACAGATACGCAGTATTTT
j_gene: TRBJ1-5; v_gene: TRBV25-1; abundance: NA; d_gene: TRBD1; CDR3aa: CASSGPTTGGNQPQHF; CDR3nt: TGTGCCAGCAGTGGCCCCACAACAGGGGGCAATCAGCCCCAGCATTTT
j_gene: TRBJ2-7; v_gene: TRBV28; abundance: few; d_gene: NA; CDR3aa: CASSTLALTYEQYF; CDR3nt: TGTGCCAGCAGCACGTTGGCCCTAACCTACGAGCAGTACTTC
j_gene: TRBJ1-5; v_gene: TRBV30; abundance: few; d_gene: NA; CDR3aa: CAWSVAGSNQPQHF; CDR3nt: TGTGCCTGGAGTGTAGCCGGATCCAATCAGCCCCAGCATTTT
j_gene: TRBJ1-2; v_gene: TRBV6-5; abundance: NA; d_gene: NA; CDR3aa: CASSPPGRGYGYTF; CDR3nt: TGTGCCAGCAGTCCCCCGGGGCGCGGCTATGGCTACACCTTC
j_gene: TRBJ2-7; v_gene: TRBV27; abundance: NA; d_gene: NA; CDR3aa: CASRRPDTYEQYF; CDR3nt: TGTGCCAGCAGACGGCCCGACACCTACGAGCAGTACTTC
j_gene: TRBJ2-1; v_gene: TRBV14; abundance: NA; d_gene: NA; CDR3aa: CASSQERTVYNEQFF; CDR3nt: TGTGCCAGCAGCCAAGAAAGAACAGTCTACAATGAGCAGTTCTTC
j_gene: TRBJ1-4; v_gene: TRBV4-1; abundance: few; d_gene: TRBD1; CDR3aa: CASSQLQGLEKLFF; CDR3nt: TGCGCCAGCAGCCAACTACAGGGGCTTGAAAAACTGTTTTTT
j_gene: TRBJ2-1; v_gene: TRBV9; abundance: few; d_gene: NA; CDR3aa: CASSVREGHEQFF; CDR3nt: TGTGCCAGCAGCGTACGAGAGGGCCATGAGCAGTTCTTC
j_gene: TRBJ2-7; v_gene: TRBV28; abundance: NA; d_gene: TRBD1; CDR3aa: CASRKQGGAYEQYF; CDR3nt: TGTGCCAGCAGGAAACAGGGGGGAGCCTACGAGCAGTACTTC
j_gene: TRBJ1-1; v_gene: TRBV7-2; abundance: NA; d_gene: NA; CDR3aa: CASSFRRAMNTEAFF; CDR3nt: TGTGCCAGCAGCTTCAGGAGGGCCATGAACACTGAAGCTTTCTTT
j_gene: TRBJ1-1; v_gene: TRBV13; abundance: few; d_gene: NA; CDR3aa: CASSPGARSSEAFF; CDR3nt: TGTGCCAGCAGCCCGGGGGCCCGAAGTAGCGAAGCTTTCTTT
j_gene: TRBJ1-5; v_gene: TRBV7-2; abundance: NA; d_gene: NA; CDR3aa: CASSKSNQPQHF; CDR3nt: TGTGCCAGCAGCAAAAGCAATCAGCCCCAGCATTTT
j_gene: TRBJ1-2; v_gene: TRBV5-4; abundance: NA; d_gene: NA; CDR3aa: CASSLDRISGYTF; CDR3nt: TGTGCCAGCAGCTTGGACAGGATAAGTGGCTACACCTTC
j_gene: TRBJ2-1; v_gene: TRBV5-1; abundance: few; d_gene: NA; CDR3aa: CASSLVGQRHNEQFF; CDR3nt: TGCGCCAGCAGCTTGGTTGGACAGAGACACAATGAGCAGTTCTTC
j_gene: TRBJ2-1; v_gene: TRBV5-1; abundance: few; d_gene: NA; CDR3aa: CASSLEVQGSNEQFF; CDR3nt: TGCGCCAGCAGCTTGGAGGTGCAGGGGTCCAATGAGCAGTTCTTC
j_gene: TRBJ2-2; v_gene: TRBV4-1; abundance: NA; d_gene: NA; CDR3aa: CASSQVRIENTGELFF; CDR3nt: TGCGCCAGCAGCCAAGTGCGAATCGAAAACACCGGGGAGCTGTTTTTT
j_gene: TRBJ2-1; v_gene: TRBV18; abundance: NA; d_gene: TRBD2; CDR3aa: CASFVSGGNYNEQFF; CDR3nt: TGTGCCAGCTTTGTTAGCGGGGGGAACTACAATGAGCAGTTCTTC
j_gene: TRBJ2-5; v_gene: TRBV7-2; abundance: NA; d_gene: NA; CDR3aa: CASSPRTRAQETQYF; CDR3nt: TGTGCCAGCAGCCCCCGGACCCGGGCACAAGAGACCCAGTACTTC
j_gene: TRBJ2-7; v_gene: TRBV18; abundance: NA; d_gene: NA; CDR3aa: CASSSTAYEQYF; CDR3nt: TGTGCCAGCTCATCCACAGCGTACGAGCAGTACTTC
j_gene: TRBJ2-6; v_gene: TRBV5-1; abundance: few; d_gene: TRBD1; CDR3aa: CASGQESGANVLTF; CDR3nt: TGCGCCAGCGGACAGGAGTCTGGGGCCAACGTCCTGACTTTC
j_gene: TRBJ2-7; v_gene: TRBV9; abundance: NA; d_gene: NA; CDR3aa: CASSVGIGKAVGQYF; CDR3nt: TGTGCCAGCAGCGTAGGGATTGGGAAGGCAGTTGGGCAGTACTTC
j_gene: TRBJ2-6; v_gene: TRBV7-6; abundance: few; d_gene: NA; CDR3aa: CASSLEVSSGANVLTF; CDR3nt: TGTGCCAGCAGCCTAGAGGTCTCCTCTGGGGCCAACGTCCTGACTTTC
j_gene: TRBJ1-2; v_gene: TRBV19; abundance: few; d_gene: NA; CDR3aa: CASRNYSYGYTF; CDR3nt: TGTGCCAGTAGGAATTATAGCTATGGCTACACCTTC
j_gene: TRBJ1-2; v_gene: TRBV30; abundance: few; d_gene: NA; CDR3aa: CAWSRIYYREGGDGYTF; CDR3nt: TGTGCCTGGAGTCGGATTTACTACAGGGAGGGTGGGGATGGCTACACCTTC
j_gene: TRBJ1-1; v_gene: TRBV5-4; abundance: few; d_gene: NA; CDR3aa: CASSFAYRVTEAFF; CDR3nt: TGTGCCAGCAGCTTTGCCTACAGAGTCACTGAAGCTTTCTTT
j_gene: TRBJ1-6; v_gene: TRBV30; abundance: NA; d_gene: NA; CDR3aa: CAGQNYNSPLHF; CDR3nt: TGTGCAGGCCAGAACTATAATTCACCCCTCCACTTT
j_gene: TRBJ2-3; v_gene: TRBV14; abundance: few; d_gene: NA; CDR3aa: CASSQDFAGTDTQYF; CDR3nt: TGTGCCAGCAGCCAAGATTTTGCGGGCACAGATACGCAGTATTTT
j_gene: TRBJ1-2; v_gene: TRBV21-1; abundance: few; d_gene: NA; CDR3aa: CASSRWAPGPVVEYGYTF; CDR3nt: TGTGCCAGCAGCAGGTGGGCCCCGGGCCCGGTGGTGGAGTATGGCTACACCTTC
j_gene: TRBJ1-1; v_gene: TRBV29-1; abundance: NA; d_gene: NA; CDR3aa: CSVASQLNTEAFF; CDR3nt: TGCAGCGTTGCAAGCCAGCTGAACACTGAAGCTTTCTTT
j_gene: TRBJ2-5; v_gene: TRBV5-1; abundance: few; d_gene: NA; CDR3aa: CASSLLETSGETQYF; CDR3nt: TGCGCCAGCAGCTTGTTAGAGACTAGTGGCGAGACCCAGTACTTC
j_gene: TRBJ1-6; v_gene: TRBV5-8; abundance: NA; d_gene: NA; CDR3aa: CASSLAGVLNSPLHF; CDR3nt: TGTGCCAGCAGCTTGGCCGGGGTCCTTAATTCACCCCTCCACTTT
j_gene: TRBJ2-3; v_gene: TRBV11-3; abundance: NA; d_gene: NA; CDR3aa: CASSSSLASADTQYF; CDR3nt: TGTGCCAGCAGCTCCTCCCTGGCTAGCGCAGATACGCAGTATTTT
j_gene: TRBJ2-3; v_gene: TRBV29-1; abundance: NA; d_gene: NA; CDR3aa: CSVEPSSGTDTQYF; CDR3nt: TGCAGCGTTGAACCCTCCAGTGGTACAGATACGCAGTATTTT
j_gene: TRBJ1-2; v_gene: TRBV27; abundance: few; d_gene: TRBD1; CDR3aa: CASSLGTGGGGYTF; CDR3nt: TGTGCCAGCAGCCTCGGGACAGGGGGGGGTGGCTACACCTTC
j_gene: TRBJ2-1; v_gene: TRBV28; abundance: NA; d_gene: NA; CDR3aa: CASSSLDGYNEQFF; CDR3nt: TGTGCCAGCAGTTCCCTCGACGGTTACAATGAGCAGTTCTTC
j_gene: TRBJ1-2; v_gene: TRBV30; abundance: few; d_gene: TRBD1; CDR3aa: CAWSPKGAQGYTF; CDR3nt: TGTGCCTGGAGTCCGAAGGGGGCGCAAGGCTACACCTTC
j_gene: TRBJ2-2; v_gene: TRBV9; abundance: NA; d_gene: NA; CDR3aa: CASSVDEGSAGELFF; CDR3nt: TGTGCCAGCAGCGTAGACGAGGGGAGCGCCGGGGAGCTGTTTTTT
j_gene: TRBJ2-1; v_gene: TRBV19; abundance: NA; d_gene: NA; CDR3aa: CASSIDRGTASYNEQFF; CDR3nt: TGTGCCAGTAGTATAGATCGGGGGACAGCCTCCTACAATGAGCAGTTCTTC